This T cell receptor (beta chain) was documented in a study of blood T cells in healthy people across ages. Study summary: About one barcoded beta molecule per two T cells came from capture by template switching.

Per sample, no less than 6 micrograms of total RNA were extracted. The second PCR ran about 6 to 11 cycles with a sample-barcoded 5' primer and J-beta primers. TCRdb called the 5' RACE reads again in MiXCR, with one record for every CDR3 protein. In the table there are hundreds of thousands of distinct CDR3 sequences, around 38% of which are singletons. This CDR3 contains 16 residues. The V gene's germline CDR1 is LGHNA and CDR2 YSLEER. The V gene end was trimmed by 0 bases and the J gene end by 9 bases; junction bases not matched to a gene: 4. Comment on this clonotype: The target antigen is unknown.

Study-level points and caveats: Long-lived and aged donors differed, with more naive CD4+ cells and higher diversity in the long-lived. Roughly linearly, TCR beta diversity per million T cells fell as age increased.

The sample taken for sequencing was blood. This TCR derives from a man aged 80 or over in good health. J is TRBJ2-1 and V is TRBV4-3; 14 bases map to TRBD2. As DNA, the CDR3 is TGCGCCAGCAGCCAAGAAGGGACTAGCGGGGGTTTTGAGCAGTTCTTC. This codes for CASSQEGTSGGFEQFF.